The 22 T cell receptor beta chains below come from one sample, sequenced in a study of blood T cells in healthy people across ages. Combining a sample-barcoded 5' primer with a J-beta primer mix, a second PCR ran for about 7 to 11 cycles. One entry per CDR3 protein results from TCRdb running MiXCR on the 5' RACE reads. The sample holds fewer than 1,200,000 distinct CDR3 sequences; 20% to 25% are singletons and the top ten take 0.65% to 0.75%. A further study also used this sample, focusing on T cells of mothers and their children.

The sequenced sample was blood. All receptors derive from a girl aged 2 to 9 in good health.

This clonotype appeared a few times. The chain combines TRBV7-8 with TRBJ2-1, with 14 bases fitting TRBD2. Germline values: CDR1 SGHVS, CDR2 FQNEAQ. V dropped 5 bases and J dropped 7; count of bases not matched to a gene: 4. The CDR3 extends over 15 amino acids. DNA of the CDR3: TGTGCCAGCAGCCTGTGGACTAGCGGGGGGAATGAGCAGTTCTTC. It yields the protein CASSLWTSGGNEQFF.

V gene TRBV15 combines with J gene TRBJ2-3; D possibly matches TRBD1 or TRBD2 (6 bases each). The CDR3 consists of 18 residues. V was cut by 3 bases and J by 0 bases, with 19 bases left in between. CDR1 is LNHNV, CDR2 YYDKDF, per germline (reference sequence). The CDR3 DNA reads TGTGCCACCAGCAGTACAGGGACTCTCGGGCCGAGCACAGATACGCAGTATTTT. This translates into CATSSTGTLGPSTDTQYF.

The CDR3 nucleotides are TGCAGTGCTAGTTGGGTGGCTCTGGGCGACAATGAGCAGTTCTTC. It specifies CSASWVALGDNEQFF. The chain combines TRBV20-1 with TRBJ2-1; D unresolved. V lost 3 bases and J lost 5, with 17 bases in between. Germline V lookup: CDR1 DFQATT, CDR2 SNEGSKA (reference sequence). The CDR3 covers 15 residues.

The chain is built from TRBV6-1 and TRBJ2-1, with D unresolved. CDR1 is MNHNS and CDR2 is SASEGT in the germline V gene. The CDR3 sequence is 15 residues long. V gave up 8 bases and J gave up 1 base, with 15 bases separating them. The CDR3 reads CASRIFGPSYNEQFF. DNA of the CDR3: TGTGCCAGCCGGATTTTCGGGCCTTCCTACAATGAGCAGTTCTTC.

The table lists this clonotype with a few counts. The rearrangement joins TRBV4-2 to TRBJ1-1, with a weak D call TRBD1 (5 bases). This CDR3 is 13 amino acids long. Germline V gene lookup returns CDR1 LGHNA and CDR2 YNFKEQ. V lost 0 bases and J 12 bases, leaving 14 bases between the germline ends. The CDR3 DNA sequence: TGTGCCAGCAGCCAAGATCGGAGGGGAGCAACTTTCTTT. Encoded protein: CASSQDRRGATFF.

This rearrangement joins TRBV29-1 to TRBJ2-3; D call uncertain. The length of the CDR3 is 15 residues. From germline, CDR1 is SQVTM and CDR2 ANQGSEA. This chain's CDR3 is CDAKYEAAMPDTQYF. Here the CDR3 DNA reads TGCGACGCAAAATACGAGGCGGCGATGCCAGATACGCAGTATTTT.

The rearrangement uses TRBV28 and TRBJ2-7; 7 bases agree with TRBD1. The trim removed 5 bases at V and 0 bases at J, leaving 10 bases unmatched. This CDR3 region has 16 residues. Germline assignment: CDR1 MDHEN and CDR2 SYDVKM. The CDR3 DNA reads TGTGCCAGCAGTCCCTGGGACAGACCGACCTCCTACGAGCAGTACTTC. The encoded protein is CASSPWDRPTSYEQYF.

The chain links TRBV10-1 to TRBJ2-5; TRBD1 or TRBD2 may be the D gene (6 bases each). The end of the DNA is better explained by TRBJ2-1, so the J call may be wrong. Germline lookup yields CDR1 WNHNN and CDR2 SYGVQD (reference sequence). The length of the CDR3 is 18 residues. DNA for the CDR3: TGCGCCAGCAGTGAGGATTACCTACCGGGGGTAGGGGGCAATGAGCAGTTCTTC. Residues: CASSEDYLPGVGGNEQFF.

The rearrangement joins TRBV6-2 or TRBV6-3 to TRBJ1-4, with D maybe TRBD1 (6 bases). The CDR3 contains 15 residues. Looked up from germline, CDR1 is MNHEY and CDR2 is SVGEGT. V shed 6 bases and J shed 8 bases, with 19 bases lying between them. CDR3 bases: TGTGCCAGCAGACCCGACCGGACAGAATCGGAAAAACTGTTTTTT. This encodes CASRPDRTESEKLFF.

The genes are TRBV21-1 and TRBJ2-4; no check of the table's D call, TRBD1, against the DNA was made. TRBV21-1 is labeled a pseudogene. This CDR3 contains 17 residues. The CDR3 reads CASRKGGVRTAKNIQYF. The CDR3 DNA reads TGTGCCAGCAGGAAGGGGGGAGTCAGGACCGCCAAAAACATTCAGTACTTC.

The rearrangement uses TRBV24-1 and TRBJ2-4; 7 bases match TRBD1. The J segment lost 6 bases and the V segment lost 3 bases, leaving 1 base of the junction unmatched. This CDR3 is 13 amino acids long. Per the germline V gene, CDR1 is KGHDR and CDR2 is SFDVKD. The CDR3 is CATSDGTANIQYF. DNA for the CDR3: TGTGCCACCAGTGATGGGACAGCAAACATTCAGTACTTC.

The CDR3 DNA sequence: TGCGCCAGCACAGTTGGGGGCCCAAGCACAGATACGCAGTATTTT. Protein product: CASTVGGPSTDTQYF. The rearrangement uses TRBV5-1 and TRBJ2-3; weak D call: TRBD1 (6 bases). Germline values: CDR1 SGHRS, CDR2 YFSETQ. CDR3 size: 15 residues. V was pared by 6 bases and J by 0 bases, with 14 bases between.

This clonotype appeared a few times. The V gene is TRBV16, the J gene TRBJ1-4, with D maybe TRBD1 (5 bases). The length of the CDR3 is 14 residues. CDR1 and CDR2 (germline): KGHSY, FQNENV. V dropped 2 bases and J dropped 8 bases, with 12 bases sitting between them. CDR3 sequence reads: CASSQPKEGEKLFF. In DNA, the CDR3 is TGTGCCAGCAGCCAACCTAAGGAGGGGGAAAAACTGTTTTTT.

This clonotype was detected only a few times. The chain is built from TRBV24-1 and TRBJ2-3, with D unresolved. The CDR3 has 15 residues. Germline CDR1 is KGHDR and CDR2 is SFDVKD. V was pared by 7 bases and J by 4 bases, with 17 bases between. CDR3 sequence (DNA): TGTGCCACCAGCCCCACATCTAGTAGTGCAGATACGCAGTATTTT. Protein: CATSPTSSSADTQYF.

This clonotype was found many times. The rearrangement links TRBV10-1 to TRBJ2-1; 15 bases match TRBD2. Germline V gene sequence: CDR1 WNHNN, CDR2 SYGVQD (reference sequence). There are 21 residues in the CDR3. V dropped 2 bases and J dropped 5; count of bases not matched to a gene: 16. In nucleotides, the CDR3 is TGCGCCAGCAGTGAGATGATGGGACAGGGGGGACTAGCGGGAGGTCACAATGAGCAGTTCTTC. Protein: CASSEMMGQGGLAGGHNEQFF.

This clonotype was counted a few times. The chain employs TRBV29-1 and TRBJ2-1; the D gene could be TRBD1 or TRBD2 (5 bases each). Trimming cost V 5 bases and J 8 bases, with 22 bases left between them. The germline V gene encodes CDR1 SQVTM and CDR2 ANQGSEA. The CDR3 sequence is 15 residues long. CDR3 DNA sequence: TGCAGCGTTAGCTACACAGTATCTATGGGACATGAGCAGTTCTTC. As protein: CSVSYTVSMGHEQFF.

This clonotype was detected only a few times. The V and J genes are TRBV10-3 and TRBJ2-3; no clear D. The germline V gene encodes CDR1 ENHRY and CDR2 SYGVKD. V was pared by 1 base and J by 1 base, with 6 bases between. This CDR3 spans 14 amino acids. CDR3 nucleotide sequence: TGTGCCATCAGTGAGTGGACCGGCACAGATACGCAGTATTTT. Residues: CAISEWTGTDTQYF.

This clonotype has a handful of counts. The CDR3 sequence is CASSLGTGKEDNEQFF. The CDR3 region has the DNA TGTGCCAGCAGCCTAGGGACAGGAAAGGAGGACAATGAGCAGTTCTTC. The J gene is TRBJ2-5, the V gene TRBV11-3, with 8 bases that match TRBD1. The J call may not be correct, given that the DNA end is closer to TRBJ2-1. This CDR3 spans 16 amino acids. CDR1 and CDR2 (germline): SGHNT, YENEEA.

This chain links TRBV20-1 with TRBJ1-4; TRBD1 is a possible D gene (5 bases). Per germline, CDR1 DFQATT and CDR2 SNEGSKA (reference sequence). The CDR3 length is 15 residues. V was pared by 0 bases and J by 3 bases, with 11 bases between. The CDR3 DNA is TGCAGTGCTAGAGATGTCGGGGGATCTAATGAAAAACTGTTTTTT. Translating gives CSARDVGGSNEKLFF.

The V and J genes are TRBV5-1 and TRBJ2-7, with 9 bases that match TRBD1. The CDR3 contains 14 residues. After removal of 4 bases from V and 2 bases from J, the junction contained 4 bases not matched to a gene. The germline V gene has CDR1 SGHRS and CDR2 YFSETQ. This CDR3 reads CASSRGQGTYEQYF. The CDR3 DNA follows: TGCGCCAGCAGCCGGGGACAGGGTACCTACGAGCAGTACTTC.

The V and J genes are TRBV4-1 and TRBJ2-5, with D tentatively TRBD2 (6 bases). The DNA end lines up better with TRBJ2-1; the J call may be wrong. The CDR3 covers 16 residues. Germline values: CDR1 MGHRA, CDR2 YSYEKL. CDR3 protein: CASSHNMGTPSFEQFF. The CDR3 DNA sequence: TGCGCCAGCAGCCATAATATGGGGACTCCCTCTTTTGAGCAGTTCTTC.

The rearrangement links TRBV20-1 to TRBJ2-5; D not resolved. The DNA end lines up better with TRBJ2-1; the J call may be wrong. Germline assignment: CDR1 DFQATT and CDR2 SNEGSKA (reference sequence). The CDR3 runs to 13 residues. CDR3 coding DNA: TGCAGTGCTAGAGATCGTCTAGTTCGTGAGCAGTTCTTC. It is translated as CSARDRLVREQFF.